This T cell receptor (beta chain) emerged from a study of siplizumab effects on memory and regulatory T cells. V lost 0 bases, J lost 7 bases, and 9 bases lay in between. This CDR3 is 13 amino acids long. The germline V gene encodes CDR1 MNHNY and CDR2 SVGAGI (reference sequence). The repertoire was sequenced with immunoSEQ multiplex PCR; TCRdb's copy has only in-frame clones and lacks some. The sample lists some 53,000 clones; 95% to 97% were seen once. Sequenced input: naive CD4+ T cells sorted from blood. The clonotype comes from a human donor in good health. The J gene is TRBJ1-2, the V gene TRBV6-6, with D perhaps matching TRBD1 (5 bases). This chain's CDR3 is CASSYSRGSGYTF. The CDR3 DNA is TGTGCCAGCAGTTACTCACGGGGGTCTGGCTACACCTTC.